This TCR beta chain comes out of a study of identical twins. Study-level points and caveats: Conclusions leaned on cross-sectional statistical analysis and did not track the same donors over time. Cord blood beta clonotypes present at high abundance carried fewer insertions; no such pattern appeared in memory repertoires.

This clonotype was counted many times. The antigen remains unidentified. V was pared by 6 bases and J by 4 bases, with 5 bases between. Germline CDR1 and CDR2: KGHDR and SFDVKD. This CDR3 is 12 amino acids long. TCRdb called the 5' RACE reads again in MiXCR, with one record for every CDR3 protein. The sample includes hundreds of thousands of distinct CDR3 sequences, around a sixth of them seen just once. This sample also appeared in a second study, on T cells expressing NK-cell markers. As that report states: There were seven HCMV-seropositive donors and one seronegative donor among the eight sequenced.

This chain joins TRBV24-1 and TRBJ2-2; D unclear. The sequence was collected from a woman aged 18-29 years in good health. Sequences were obtained from PBMCs. CDR3 in DNA: TGTGCCACCAGTATGAGCACCGGGGAGCTGTTTTTT. Translating it yields CATSMSTGELFF.